This T cell receptor (beta chain) appears in the sequencing data of a study of radiotherapy plus CTLA-4 blockade in lung cancer. General observations from the study: In blood, tumor-derived TCR clones expanded after radiotherapy plus ipilimumab.

In the case of this clone: What it recognizes is unknown.

The V gene's germline CDR1 is SGHRS and CDR2 YFSETQ. The CDR3 runs 14 residues. J gave up 4 bases and V 0 bases, and 0 bases lay outside the gene matches. Sequencing used immunoSEQ multiplex PCR; TCRdb keeps in-frame clones, though not all of them. The data contain 45,000 to 55,000 clones, 70% to 80% of them seen just once; the ten biggest clones take up 11%. This sequence originates from a human donor with non-small cell lung cancer who had stable disease on radiotherapy plus ipilimumab. The starting material was peripheral blood, obtained from a patient treated with radiotherapy plus ipilimumab. The genes are TRBV5-1 and TRBJ2-2, with TRBD1 matching 7 bases. DNA for the CDR3: TGCGCCAGCAGCTTGGACAGGGGCACCGGGGAGCTGTTTTTT. Its translation is CASSLDRGTGELFF.